This TCR beta chain comes out of a study of T cell clonotyping in hematopoietic cell transplantation. The study's findings and limits: Recipient TCR diversity dropped after transplant; expanded clonotypes rose from day 30 to 180. Few recipient clonotypes overlapped donors; over 95% were de novo at given depth. No sorting was done, leaving CD4 and CD8 contributions mixed.

Assay: immunoSEQ multiplex PCR; the TCRdb copy retains only in-frame clones and omits some. Of about 44,000 clones in the sample, roughly 94% were seen once. Germline V CDR1 and CDR2: MDHEN, SYDVKM. There are 16 residues in the CDR3. Trimming pared 6 bases from V and 3 bases from J, leaving 20 bases between. This clone was recorded only once. What it binds is unknown. Sequenced sample: peripheral blood mononuclear cells. The sequence came from a woman between 50 and 59 years old in good health. Some clones in this sample may be carry-over from other donors' samples. V and J are TRBV28 and TRBJ1-2; D may be TRBD1 (6 bases). The CDR3 DNA sequence: TGTGCCAGCAGCCCCGGGGGCGATGGTCCTCACTATGGCTACACCTTC. As protein: CASSPGGDGPHYGYTF.